These 17 T cell receptor beta chains share one sample of origin, sequenced in a study of CD8+CD57+ T cells in acquired aplastic anemia. TCR beta VDJ combinations and CDR3 sequences were profiled from genomic DNA. From the reads, TCRdb called clonotypes with MiXCR, one entry per CDR3 protein. This sample yields hundreds of thousands of distinct CDR3 sequences, of which 65% to 80% are seen a single time; approximately 3.9% belongs to the top ten. The sample consisted of sorted CD4+, CD8+, or CD8+CD57+ T cells (not recorded which) from PBMCs. These receptors all stem from a human donor in good health, serving as a control.

This chain's CDR3 is CASSLPGDGGSYIYF. The CDR3 DNA is TGTGCCAGCAGCTTGCCGGGGGATGGTGGATCCTACATATATTTT. This sequence joins TRBV9 and TRBJ1-3; D may be TRBD1 (5 bases). The V gene's germline CDR1 is SGDLS and CDR2 YYNGEE. There are 15 residues in the CDR3. V lost 4 bases and J 12 bases, leaving 23 bases between the germline ends.

Of note for this clonotype: Its ends do not fully match the called genes, so a read error is possible. The chain links TRBV7-9 to TRBJ2-1, with D possibly TRBD2 on 5 matching bases. Germline V gene data show CDR1 as SEHNR and CDR2 as FQNEAQ (reference sequence). The CDR3 covers 16 residues. This CDR3 is CASSSRVEAHENEQFF. Written as DNA, the CDR3 is TGTGCTAGCAGCTCGAGGGTCGAGGCGCATGAGAATGAGCAGTTCTTC. Supplemented by reference TRBV7-9 and TRBJ2-1, the full variable domain reads DTGVSQNPRHKITKRGQNVTFRCDPISEHNRLYWYRQTLGQGPEFLTYFQNEAQLEKSRLLSDRFSAERPKGSFSTLEIQRTEQGDSAMYLCASSSRVEAHENEQFFGPGTRLTVL.

This rearrangement joins TRBV12-3 or TRBV12-4 to TRBJ1-4; D not resolved. V lost 8 bases and J lost 0, with 13 bases in between. The CDR3 runs to 15 residues. CDR3 coding DNA: TGTGCCAGCCGGCGCAGAGAATCAACTAATGAAAAACTGTTTTTT. Protein: CASRRRESTNEKLFF.

This clonotype was detected many times. The J gene is TRBJ2-1, the V gene TRBV18, with 8 bases fitting TRBD2. The CDR3 spans 14 residues. J gave up 9 bases and V 0 bases, and 4 bases lay outside the gene matches. Germline lookup yields CDR1 KGHSH and CDR2 LQKENI. The CDR3 protein is CASSPPLAGSEQFF. In DNA form, the CDR3 reads TGTGCCAGCTCACCACCTTTAGCGGGGAGTGAGCAGTTCTTC.

V is TRBV9 and J is TRBJ2-3; 8 bases map to TRBD1. Germline values: CDR1 SGDLS, CDR2 YYNGEE. There are 13 residues in the CDR3. V was clipped by 4 bases and J by 8 bases; unmatched bases: 6. CDR3 amino acids: CASSPGQGGTQYF. In DNA form, the CDR3 reads TGTGCCAGCAGCCCTGGACAGGGAGGTACGCAGTATTTT.

In regard to this clonotype: Its ends do not fully match the called genes, so a read error is possible. This chain connects TRBV9 to TRBJ2-3, with D maybe TRBD1 (5 bases). Germline CDR1 is SGDLS and CDR2 is YYNGEE. The CDR3 is 13 residues long. CDR3 nucleotide sequence: TGTGCCAGCAGCGAGGGGCAGGCCCGCGAGCAGTACTTT. As protein: CASSEGQAREQYF.

This clonotype appeared many times. The chain carries TRBV27 and TRBJ2-7, with D hard to call. Looked up from germline, CDR1 is MNHEY and CDR2 is SMNVEV (reference sequence). This CDR3 is 14 amino acids long. Trimming pared 6 bases from V and 1 base from J, leaving 13 bases between. CDR3: CASSFSGVSYEQYF. CDR3 bases: TGTGCCAGCAGCTTTTCTGGGGTTTCCTACGAGCAGTACTTC.

Comment on this clonotype: The junction and the germline gene differ at one end; a read error may be behind it. The V call is TRBV11-2, the J call TRBJ1-6; 12 nucleotides line up with TRBD1. Germline V gene sequence: CDR1 SGHAT, CDR2 FQNNGV. This CDR3 is 18 amino acids long. The CDR3 coding sequence is TGTGCCAGCCGGGACAGGGGGCTTCAAAGCTCCTACAATTCACCCCTCCACTTT. Translated, it gives CASRDRGLQSSYNSPLHF.

As for this clonotype: A read error is possible here, since a much larger clone lies one base away. Since no conserved phenylalanine or tryptophan closes the CDR3, a read error is the likely cause. The gene calls are TRBV9 and TRBJ2-5; 10 nucleotides line up with TRBD2. Unmatched junction bases numbered 7, after V lost 3 bases and J lost 5 bases. CDR3 length: 15 amino acids. Germline V gene sequence: CDR1 SGDLS, CDR2 YYNGEE. The DNA of the CDR3 is TGTGCCAGCAGCGGGGAGCGGGGGGGCCCCGAGACCCAGTACCTC. Translation: CASSGERGGPETQYL.

V gene TRBV19 combines with J gene TRBJ1-2; D might be TRBD1 (5 bases). Trimming removed 1 base from V and 8 bases from J, with 20 bases in between. Germline V lookup: CDR1 LNHDA, CDR2 SQIVND (reference sequence). The CDR3 spans 16 residues. The CDR3 loop reads CASSIGADQPWGGYTF. The CDR3 DNA reads TGTGCCAGTAGTATAGGGGCGGACCAACCTTGGGGGGGCTACACCTTC.

Regarding this clonotype: This may stem from a read error, because a much larger clone lies one nucleotide away. The chain couples TRBV20-1 to TRBJ2-5; 9 nucleotides agree with TRBD1. CDR3 length equals 14 residues. Germline assignment: CDR1 DFQATT and CDR2 SNEGSKA (reference sequence). V trimming: 3 bases; J trimming: 5 bases; junction bases outside the gene matches: 7. CDR3 coding DNA: TGCAGTGCTAGGGGGGACAGGGCTACGGAGACCCAGTACTTC. Protein product: CSARGDRATETQYF.

The V call is TRBV7-9, the J call TRBJ1-2, with D possibly TRBD1 on 5 matching bases. Germline CDR1 SEHNR, CDR2 FQNEAQ (reference sequence). V gave up 5 bases and J gave up 7 bases, with 17 bases separating them. The CDR3 runs 14 residues. DNA of the CDR3: TGTGCCAGCAGCCCGACTCTGGACGGGGGTGGCTACACCTTC. It translates to CASSPTLDGGGYTF. Full variable domain (remainder filled in from reference TRBV7-9 and TRBJ1-2): DTGVSQNPRHKITKRGQNVTFRCDPISEHNRLYWYRQTLGQGPEFLTYFQNEAQLEKSRLLSDRFSAERPKGSFSTLEIQRTEQGDSAMYLCASSPTLDGGGYTFGSGTRLTVV.

This clonotype has ten or more counts. The genes are TRBV10-3 and TRBJ1-1, with D unclear. V gave up 2 bases and J gave up 0 bases, with 1 base separating them. Germline CDR1 ENHRY, CDR2 SYGVKD. CDR3 length equals 12 residues. The DNA for the CDR3 is TGTGCCATCAGTGAGATGAACACTGAAGCTTTCTTT. Protein sequence: CAISEMNTEAFF.

The rearrangement uses TRBV5-8 and TRBJ2-2; D is ambiguous. The CDR3 runs to 15 residues. The germline V and J ends were trimmed by 5 bases and 4 bases, with 15 bases remaining between them. The germline V gene has CDR1 SGHTS and CDR2 YDEGEE. The CDR3 sequence is CASSLMRGITGELFF. Written as DNA, the CDR3 is TGTGCCAGCAGTTTAATGCGCGGTATCACCGGGGAGCTGTTTTTT.

The V gene is TRBV13, the J gene TRBJ2-7, with D maybe TRBD2 (6 bases). This CDR3 contains 16 residues. The V gene lost 7 bases and the J gene lost 2 bases, with 21 bases spanning the gap. Germline CDR1 reads PRHDT; CDR2 reads FYEKMQ (reference sequence). The CDR3 region is CASTIVGGEGTYEQYF. The CDR3 bases are TGTGCCAGCACCATTGTTGGCGGGGAAGGAACCTACGAGCAGTACTTC.

The table lists this clonotype with many counts. This sequence joins TRBV2 and TRBJ1-5, with unresolved D. Germline lookup yields CDR1 SNHLY and CDR2 FYNNEI. V lost 6 bases and J lost 0, with 9 bases in between. CDR3 length equals 14 residues. The CDR3 sequence is CASRSTYSNQPQHF. Here the CDR3 DNA reads TGTGCCAGCAGATCGACATATAGCAATCAGCCCCAGCATTTT.

This clonotype was observed once. One junction end does not reproduce the germline sequence, and a read error may be involved. The rearrangement uses TRBV7-9 and TRBJ2-7; D remains ambiguous. This CDR3 comprises 14 residues. Germline V gives CDR1 SEHNR, CDR2 FQNEAQ (reference sequence). CDR3 in DNA: TGTGCCAGCAGCTTAGCGGGCCGCTCCCCCGAGGAGTACTTC. Residues: CASSLAGRSPEEYF.